This T cell receptor beta chain was captured in a study of technical replicates of blood from a handful of donors (dated by TCRdb to 2015 to 2018). Note on this clone: There is no known antigen for this receptor. Nothing much larger sits one base from this clone, and base qualities are not available.

The library was built by means of the immunoSEQ multiplex PCR assay. TCRdb took over this immuneACCESS table, retaining in-frame rearrangements with V and J assigned. Such tables are incomplete; in checked studies, under half of the missing clones stem from an unresolved V gene, and the remainder is unexplained. The sample includes approximately 69,000 clones, with approximately 88% observed a single time. 4% to 5% of the sample is taken by the ten largest. Sequences were obtained from PBMCs. This sequence was found in a human donor in good health. Some clones in this sample may be carry-over from other donors' samples.

The DNA sequence is TGTGCCAGCAGCTTTTTTAAACGCCCCGGCGCGGGCAATCAGCCCCAGCATTTT. Its protein product is CASSFFKRPGAGNQPQHF. This receptor chain uses TRBV7-2 and TRBJ1-5, with the identity of the D gene unclear. Its CDR3 holds 18 amino acids, cysteine through phenylalanine. Only the CDR3 part of the read is kept: 54 bases, read in frame from the first base. The V and J ends are trimmed by 3 bases and 2 bases, leaving 20 bases between them. CDR1 and CDR2, looked up from the germline V gene, are SGHTA and FQGNSA.